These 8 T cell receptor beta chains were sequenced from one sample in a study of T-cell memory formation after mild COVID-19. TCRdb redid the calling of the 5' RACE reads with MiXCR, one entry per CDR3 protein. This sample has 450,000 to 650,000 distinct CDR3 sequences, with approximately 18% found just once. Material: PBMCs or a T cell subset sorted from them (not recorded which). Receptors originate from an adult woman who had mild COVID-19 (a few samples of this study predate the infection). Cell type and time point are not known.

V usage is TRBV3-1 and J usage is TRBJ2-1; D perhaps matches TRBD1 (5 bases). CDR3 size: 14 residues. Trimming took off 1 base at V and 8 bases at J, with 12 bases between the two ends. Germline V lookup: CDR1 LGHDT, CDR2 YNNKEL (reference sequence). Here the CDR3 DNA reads TGTGCCAGCAGCCAAGTATTGGGGCCGTATGAGCAGTTCTTC. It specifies CASSQVLGPYEQFF.

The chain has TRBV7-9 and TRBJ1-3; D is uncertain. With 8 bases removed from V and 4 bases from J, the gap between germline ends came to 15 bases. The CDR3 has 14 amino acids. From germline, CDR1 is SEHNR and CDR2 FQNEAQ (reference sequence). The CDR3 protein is CASGNDFAGNTIYF. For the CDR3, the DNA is TGTGCCAGCGGTAATGATTTTGCCGGAAACACCATATATTTT.

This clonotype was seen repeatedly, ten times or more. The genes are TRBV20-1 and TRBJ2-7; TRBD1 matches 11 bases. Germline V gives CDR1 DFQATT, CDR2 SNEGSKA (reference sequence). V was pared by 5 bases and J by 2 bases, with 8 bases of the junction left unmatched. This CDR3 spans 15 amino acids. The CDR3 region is CSAGNRDRGTYEQYF. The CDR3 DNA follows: TGCAGTGCTGGAAACCGGGACAGGGGGACCTACGAGCAGTACTTC.

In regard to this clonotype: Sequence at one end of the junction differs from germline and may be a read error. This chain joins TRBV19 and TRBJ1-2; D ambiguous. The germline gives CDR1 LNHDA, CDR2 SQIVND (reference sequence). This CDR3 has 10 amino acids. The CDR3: CASSNHGYTF. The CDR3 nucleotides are TGTGCCAGTAGTAACCATGGCTACACCTTC. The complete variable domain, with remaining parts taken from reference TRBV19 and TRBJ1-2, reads DGGITQSPKYLFRKEGQNVTLSCEQNLNHDAMYWYRQDPGQGLRLIYYSQIVNDFQKGDIAEGYSVSREKKESFPLTVTSAQKNPTAFYLCASSNHGYTFGSGTRLTVV.

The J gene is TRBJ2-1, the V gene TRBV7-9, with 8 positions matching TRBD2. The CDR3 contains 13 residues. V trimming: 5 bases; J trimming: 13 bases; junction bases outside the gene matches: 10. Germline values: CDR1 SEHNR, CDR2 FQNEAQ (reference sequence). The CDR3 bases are TGTGCCAGCAGCCAACCGACTAGCGATCATCAGTTCTTC. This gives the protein CASSQPTSDHQFF.

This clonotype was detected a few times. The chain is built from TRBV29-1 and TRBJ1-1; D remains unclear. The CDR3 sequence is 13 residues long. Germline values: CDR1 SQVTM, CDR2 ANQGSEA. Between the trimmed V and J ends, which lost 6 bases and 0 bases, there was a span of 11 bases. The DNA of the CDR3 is TGCAGCGTGGGCAGAGGGCTGAACACTGAAGCTTTCTTT. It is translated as CSVGRGLNTEAFF. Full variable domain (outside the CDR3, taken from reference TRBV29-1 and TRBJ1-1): SAVISQKPSRDICQRGTSLTIQCQVDSQVTMMFWYRQQPGQSLTLIATANQGSEATYESGFVIDKFPISRPNLTFSTLTVSNMSPEDSSIYLCSVGRGLNTEAFFGQGTRLTVV.

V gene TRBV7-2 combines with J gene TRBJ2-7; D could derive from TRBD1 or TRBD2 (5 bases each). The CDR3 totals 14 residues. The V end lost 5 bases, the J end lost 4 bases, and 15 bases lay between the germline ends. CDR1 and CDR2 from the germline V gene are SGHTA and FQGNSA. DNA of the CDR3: TGTGCCAGCAGCACCGGGGCAGGGTCGTACGAGCAGTACTTC. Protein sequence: CASSTGAGSYEQYF.

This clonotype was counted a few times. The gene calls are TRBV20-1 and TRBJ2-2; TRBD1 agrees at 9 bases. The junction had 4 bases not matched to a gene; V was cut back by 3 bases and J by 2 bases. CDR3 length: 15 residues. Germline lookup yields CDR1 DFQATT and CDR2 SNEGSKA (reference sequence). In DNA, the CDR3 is TGCAGTGCTAGTCCGGGACAGGGTAACACCGGGGAGCTGTTTTTT. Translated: CSASPGQGNTGELFF.